Listed here are 7 T cell receptor beta chains from one sample, sequenced in a study of graft-versus-host responses after intestinal transplantation. TCRdb's copy holds only in-frame clones and misses some; the assay was immunoSEQ multiplex PCR. The data contain approximately 60,000 clones, around 90% of them seen just once; the ten biggest clones take up around 1.5%. The material sequenced was PBMCs, taken 26 days after transplant. These receptors were obtained from a human patient who received an intestinal transplant, so some T cells may come from the graft donor.

This chain uses TRBV6-5 with TRBJ2-1; D is undetermined. Trimming shortened V by 6 bases and J by 9 bases, and 9 bases separated the two germline ends. The CDR3 length is 11 residues. Germline CDR1 is MNHEY and CDR2 is SVGAGI. CDR3 residues: CASRNTVEQFF. The CDR3 DNA follows: TGTGCCAGCAGAAATACAGTTGAGCAGTTCTTC.

This sequence joins TRBV29-1 and TRBJ2-1, with 12 bases aligning to TRBD2. The germline V gene encodes CDR1 SQVTM and CDR2 ANQGSEA. This CDR3 has 17 amino acids. V lost 1 base, J lost 8 bases, and 12 bases stayed unmatched. The CDR3: CSVEGDAETSGGYEQFF. Written as DNA, the CDR3 is TGCAGCGTTGAAGGAGATGCGGAGACTAGCGGGGGTTATGAGCAGTTCTTC.

The rearrangement links TRBV19 to TRBJ1-5; D perhaps matches TRBD1 (5 bases). CDR1 is LNHDA and CDR2 is SQIVND in the germline V gene (reference sequence). This CDR3 region has 15 residues. V was shortened by 5 bases and J by 3 bases, with 14 bases between the two germline ends. The CDR3 loop reads CASSLQPGVNQPQHF. The CDR3 DNA reads as TGTGCCAGTAGTCTACAACCGGGGGTCAATCAGCCCCAGCATTTT.

The V call is TRBV10-3, the J call TRBJ1-2, with 10 bases fitting TRBD1. The germline gives CDR1 ENHRY, CDR2 SYGVKD. Trimming at V came to 3 bases and at J to 7 bases, leaving 11 bases not matched to a gene. The CDR3 runs to 16 residues. The CDR3 spells CAISDRTGGRIGGYTF. The CDR3 coding sequence is TGTGCCATCAGTGATCGGACAGGGGGGCGCATCGGTGGCTACACCTTC.

J is TRBJ2-6 and V is TRBV18; perhaps TRBD2 as D (6 bases). This CDR3 has 18 residues. CDR1 KGHSH and CDR2 LQKENI come from the germline V gene. V lost 8 bases to trimming and J lost 1 base, with 21 bases between them. CDR3 nucleotides: TGTGCCAGCGGGTGGGGGGTGAGCACCCTTTCTGGGGCCAACGTCCTGACTTTC. Translated: CASGWGVSTLSGANVLTF.

This clone has only one observation. This chain joins TRBV4-2 and TRBJ2-2, with TRBD2 identical over 8 bases. V was clipped by 1 base and J by 7 bases; unmatched bases: 5. There are 15 residues in the CDR3. Germline V gene lookup returns CDR1 LGHNA and CDR2 YNFKEQ. The CDR3 loop reads CASSQGREDLGELFF. In nucleotides, the CDR3 is TGTGCCAGCAGCCAAGGGCGGGAGGACCTCGGGGAGCTGTTTTTT.

The chain has TRBV5-4 and TRBJ2-1; 15 bases agree with TRBD2. The CDR3 contains 16 residues. V lost 3 bases to trimming and J lost 4 bases; unmatched junction nucleotides: 2. Germline V CDR1 and CDR2: SGHNT, YYREEE (reference sequence). CDR3 coding DNA: TGTGCCAGCAGCTACGGACTAGCGGGAGGGTACAATGAGCAGTTCTTC. The encoded protein is CASSYGLAGGYNEQFF.